Listed below are T cell receptor beta chains from one sample, sequenced in a study of CD8 T cells in ankylosing spondylitis. A single record per CDR3 protein comes from TCRdb applying MiXCR to the 5' RACE reads. The sample comprises around 230,000 distinct CDR3 sequences, approximately 7.6% of which are singletons, and about 5% rests with the top ten. Sequencing input: blood, either unsorted or a sorted T cell fraction (not recorded which). These receptor sequences come from a female donor with ankylosing spondylitis or in good health (not recorded which). Each CDR3 is given with its conserved first and last residue. The D gene is left open where the match is weak. Clone size is stated in some rows and not others, as once, few, many or a class when expanded.

j_gene,d_gene,abundance,v_gene,CDR3aa,CDR3nt
TRBJ2-1,TRBD2,many,TRBV4-3,CASSQPGLANNEQFF,TGCGCCAGCAGCCAACCGGGACTAGCGAACAATGAGCAGTTCTTC
TRBJ1-5,NA,many,TRBV6-2/TRBV6-3,CASSTPGFGNQPQHF,TGTGCCAGCAGTACTCCAGGGTTCGGAAATCAGCCCCAGCATTTT
TRBJ2-6,NA,NA,TRBV19,CASFLGGSGANVLTF,TGTGCCAGTTTCCTCGGGGGCTCTGGGGCCAACGTCCTGACTTTC
TRBJ1-5,NA,many,TRBV7-2,CASSFRRDQPQHF,TGTGCCAGCAGCTTCCGGCGGGATCAGCCCCAGCATTTT
TRBJ2-7,TRBD2,many,TRBV7-6,CASGTSGVSSYEQYF,TGTGCCAGCGGGACTAGCGGCGTTAGCTCCTACGAGCAGTACTTC
TRBJ2-1,TRBD2,many,TRBV20-1,CSARPPSSGRGNEQFF,TGCAGTGCTAGACCCCCCAGTAGCGGGAGGGGGAATGAGCAGTTCTTC
TRBJ1-3,NA,many,TRBV20-1,CSARGDLGNTIYF,TGCAGTGCTAGGGGGGACCTCGGAAACACCATATATTTT
TRBJ2-7,NA,many,TRBV29-1,CSVEDHVREQYF,TGCAGCGTTGAAGATCATGTCCGGGAGCAGTACTTC
TRBJ2-1,TRBD2,many,TRBV20-1,CSAREGAGVRSEQFF,TGCAGTGCTAGAGAGGGAGCGGGAGTTCGAAGTGAGCAGTTCTTC
TRBJ2-1,NA,NA,TRBV28,CASSPHYTPRFPNEQFF,TGTGCCAGCAGTCCCCACTACACCCCTCGATTCCCGAATGAGCAGTTCTTC
TRBJ1-1,NA,NA,TRBV30,CAWSSRSGGAGTEAFF,TGTGCCTGGAGCTCCCGGTCGGGGGGCGCGGGCACTGAAGCTTTCTTT
TRBJ1-2,TRBD1,many,TRBV10-3,CAISYRGLRTGDGYTF,TGTGCCATCAGCTACAGGGGTTTGCGGACGGGGGATGGCTACACCTTC
TRBJ1-2,NA,many,TRBV29-1,CSVGATGFYGYTF,TGCAGCGTTGGTGCTACAGGGTTCTATGGCTACACCTTC
TRBJ1-2,NA,few,TRBV3-1,CASSPANRVPGGYTF,TGTGCCAGCAGCCCCGCGAATCGAGTCCCTGGTGGCTACACCTTC
TRBJ2-1,NA,NA,TRBV20-1,CSAREGSTHNEQFF,TGCAGTGCTAGGGAAGGCAGCACCCACAATGAGCAGTTCTTC
TRBJ1-1,NA,many,TRBV5-1,CASSFGGADTEAFF,TGCGCCAGCAGCTTCGGGGGGGCGGACACTGAAGCTTTCTTT
TRBJ1-6,NA,many,TRBV2,CASSPSGTAYSPLHF,TGTGCCAGCAGTCCTTCAGGGACCGCCTATTCACCCCTCCACTTT
TRBJ1-1,NA,many,TRBV29-1,CSVVVRRRSSPTELNTEAFF,TGCAGCGTTGTGGTCCGGCGCAGGAGCAGTCCCACCGAATTAAACACTGAAGCTTTCTTT
TRBJ2-1,TRBD2,many,TRBV6-2/TRBV6-3,CASMASGYNEQFF,TGTGCCAGCATGGCTAGCGGATACAATGAGCAGTTCTTC
TRBJ2-7,NA,few,TRBV3-1,CASSLGPAPQGQYF,TGTGCCAGCAGCTTGGGACCAGCCCCTCAGGGGCAGTACTTC
TRBJ2-1,TRBD2,few,TRBV7-2,CASSLLAGKDNEQFF,TGTGCCAGCAGCTTACTAGCGGGAAAAGACAATGAGCAGTTCTTC
TRBJ1-3,NA,NA,TRBV5-6,CASSLTELNTIYF,TGTGCCAGCAGCTTGACCGAACTAAACACCATATATTTT
TRBJ2-7,NA,NA,TRBV7-2,CASSFVGGSGYEQYF,TGTGCCAGCAGCTTTGTTGGTGGGTCCGGCTACGAGCAGTACTTC
TRBJ1-1,NA,many,TRBV18,CASSTTGPEAFF,TGTGCCAGCTCCACCACTGGCCCTGAAGCTTTCTTT
TRBJ1-1,NA,many,TRBV20-1,CSARGLGEAFF,TGCAGTGCTAGAGGTTTAGGTGAAGCTTTCTTT
TRBJ1-6,TRBD1,many,TRBV6-6,CASKADRGSPLHF,TGTGCCAGCAAGGCGGACAGGGGATCACCCCTCCACTTT
TRBJ2-1,NA,many,TRBV28,CASSLIGSGLYNEQFF,TGTGCCAGCAGTTTAATCGGTAGCGGACTTTACAATGAGCAGTTCTTC
TRBJ2-3,TRBD2,many,TRBV24-1,CATSDSGELAELTDTQYF,TGTGCCACCAGTGATTCTGGGGAACTAGCGGAGCTCACAGATACGCAGTATTTT
TRBJ2-5,NA,many,TRBV28,CASSLTQARTQYF,TGTGCCAGCAGTTTAACACAGGCGAGGACCCAGTACTTC
TRBJ1-5,TRBD1,many,TRBV28,CASSRQGPFSNQPQHF,TGTGCCAGCAGCCGACAGGGGCCCTTTAGCAATCAGCCCCAGCATTTT
TRBJ2-1,NA,NA,TRBV11-2,CASSPRQGGNEQFF,TGTGCCAGCAGCCCTCGACAGGGAGGAAATGAGCAGTTCTTC
TRBJ2-1,NA,few,TRBV7-2,CASSLDTQGSNEQFF,TGTGCCAGCAGCTTAGACACCCAAGGGTCCAATGAGCAGTTCTTC
TRBJ1-1,NA,many,TRBV29-1,CSAHGPPQNTEAFF,TGCAGCGCCCACGGGCCGCCACAGAACACTGAAGCTTTCTTT
TRBJ2-2,TRBD2,many,TRBV29-1,CSVQAGGNTGELFF,TGCAGCGTTCAAGCGGGAGGGAACACCGGGGAGCTGTTTTTT
TRBJ1-1,NA,many,TRBV5-6,CASSLVGGRRMNTEAFF,TGTGCCAGCAGCTTGGTGGGGGGGCGGAGAATGAACACTGAAGCTTTCTTT
TRBJ2-3,TRBD2,NA,TRBV7-2,CASSLGTSGELRDTQYF,TGTGCCAGCAGCTTAGGGACTAGCGGGGAGTTACGGGATACGCAGTATTTT
TRBJ2-3,NA,many,TRBV5-6,CASSFGNYPSTDTQYF,TGTGCCAGCAGCTTTGGAAACTATCCGAGCACAGATACGCAGTATTTT
TRBJ2-3,NA,many,TRBV7-9,CASSPGVGDTQYF,TGTGCCAGCAGCCCCGGCGTCGGAGATACGCAGTATTTT
TRBJ2-1,NA,many,TRBV3-1,CASSQMNHEQFF,TGTGCCAGCAGCCAAATGAACCATGAGCAGTTCTTC
TRBJ1-5,TRBD1,many,TRBV2,CASSAGQASNQPQHF,TGTGCCAGCAGTGCGGGACAGGCAAGCAATCAGCCCCAGCATTTT
TRBJ1-3,TRBD1,many,TRBV6-1,CASSLNRGYSGNTIYF,TGTGCCAGCAGCCTCAACAGGGGATACTCTGGAAACACCATATATTTT
TRBJ2-7,NA,NA,TRBV23-1,CASSHFRDTSYEQYF,TGCGCCAGCAGTCACTTCCGGGACACCAGCTACGAGCAGTACTTC
TRBJ2-1,TRBD2,few,TRBV7-9,CASSPLTSGRGEQFF,TGTGCCAGCAGCCCCTTGACTAGCGGGAGAGGGGAGCAGTTCTTC
TRBJ2-1,TRBD2,few,TRBV10-3,CAISESASGRGGDEQFF,TGTGCCATCAGTGAGTCCGCTAGCGGGAGAGGCGGTGATGAGCAGTTCTTC